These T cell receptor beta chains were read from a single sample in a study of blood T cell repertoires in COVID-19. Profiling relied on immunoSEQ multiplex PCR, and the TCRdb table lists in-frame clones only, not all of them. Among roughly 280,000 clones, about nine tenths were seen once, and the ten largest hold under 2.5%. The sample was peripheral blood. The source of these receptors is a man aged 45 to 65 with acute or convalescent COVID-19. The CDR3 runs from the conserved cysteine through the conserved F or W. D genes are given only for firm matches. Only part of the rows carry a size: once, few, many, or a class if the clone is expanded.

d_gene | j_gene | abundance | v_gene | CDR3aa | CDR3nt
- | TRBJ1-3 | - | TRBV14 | CASSPLGPSSGNTIYF | TGTGCCAGCAGCCCCCTGGGGCCGAGCTCTGGAAACACCATATATTTT
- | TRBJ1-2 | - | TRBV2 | CASSEQVPYGYTF | TGTGCCAGCAGTGAACAGGTTCCCTATGGCTACACCTTC
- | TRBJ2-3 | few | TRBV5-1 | CASSLTGIDTQYF | TGCGCCAGCAGCTTGACAGGAATAGATACGCAGTATTTT
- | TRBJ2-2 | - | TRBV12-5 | CASVLLNTGELFF | TGTGCTAGTGTCCTACTGAACACCGGGGAGCTGTTTTTT
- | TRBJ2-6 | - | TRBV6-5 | CASSYTGANVLTF | TGTGCCAGCAGTTACACAGGGGCCAACGTCCTGACTTTC
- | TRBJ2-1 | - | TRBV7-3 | CASSLRADPYNEQFF | TGTGCCAGCAGCTTAAGGGCCGACCCCTACAATGAGCAGTTCTTC
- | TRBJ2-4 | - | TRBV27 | CASSFGQKNIQYF | TGTGCCAGCAGTTTCGGACAGAAAAACATTCAGTACTTC
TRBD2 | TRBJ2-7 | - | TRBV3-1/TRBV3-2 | CASSQGGGSSYEQYF | TGTGCCAGCAGCCAAGGGGGAGGGAGCTCCTACGAGCAGTACTTC
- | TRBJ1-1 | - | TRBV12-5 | CASGLRESTEAFF | TGTGCTAGTGGTTTAAGGGAGTCGACTGAAGCTTTCTTT
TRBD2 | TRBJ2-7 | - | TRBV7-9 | CASSLADSGGSYEQYF | TGTGCCAGCAGCTTAGCCGATAGCGGGGGCTCCTACGAGCAGTACTTC
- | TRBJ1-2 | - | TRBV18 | CASSLGDGYGYTF | TGTGCCAGCTCATTAGGAGACGGCTATGGCTACACCTTC
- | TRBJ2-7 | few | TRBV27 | CASGPPRDRSYEQYF | TGTGCCAGCGGCCCCCCGCGGGACCGATCCTACGAGCAGTACTTC
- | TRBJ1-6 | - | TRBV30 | CAWSSTPGTGRGALHF | TGTGCCTGGAGTTCGACCCCCGGGACTGGAAGAGGGGCCCTCCACTTT
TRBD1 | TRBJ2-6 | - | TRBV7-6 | CASSHRGLYSGANVLTF | TGTGCCAGCAGCCACAGGGGGCTTTACTCTGGGGCCAACGTCCTGACTTTC
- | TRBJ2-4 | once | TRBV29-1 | CSVAGGEGVQYF | TGCAGCGTTGCTGGCGGGGAAGGGGTTCAGTACTTC
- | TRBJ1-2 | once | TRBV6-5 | CASSYSGASGYGYTF | TGTGCCAGCAGTTACTCGGGGGCCTCGGGCTATGGCTACACCTTC
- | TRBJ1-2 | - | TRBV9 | CASSSRTRGYTF | TGTGCCAGCAGCTCCCGGACTAGGGGCTACACCTTC
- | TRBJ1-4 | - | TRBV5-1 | CASSLVEAGGEKLFF | TGCGCCAGCAGCTTGGTCGAGGCGGGGGGTGAAAAACTGTTTTTT
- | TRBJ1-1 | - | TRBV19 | CASSIYENTEAFF | TGTGCCAGTAGTATCTACGAAAACACTGAAGCTTTCTTT
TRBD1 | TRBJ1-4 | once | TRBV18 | CASSPNDRAEKLFF | TGTGCCAGCTCACCAAACGACAGGGCCGAAAAACTGTTTTTT
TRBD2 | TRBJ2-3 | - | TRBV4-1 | CASSDSGGASDTQYF | TGCGCCAGCAGCGACAGCGGGGGGGCCTCAGATACGCAGTATTTT
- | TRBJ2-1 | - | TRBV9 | CASSVVLSGVEEQFF | TGTGCCAGCAGCGTAGTGTTGTCAGGGGTCGAAGAGCAGTTCTTC
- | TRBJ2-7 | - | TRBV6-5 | CASSYSRAGSSYEQYF | TGTGCCAGCAGTTACTCGCGGGCAGGCAGCTCCTACGAGCAGTACTTC
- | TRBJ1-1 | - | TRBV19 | CASSIIGGDTEAFF | TGTGCCAGTAGTATAATAGGAGGAGACACTGAAGCTTTCTTT
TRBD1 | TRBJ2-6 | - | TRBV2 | CASRGTGNGANVLTF | TGTGCCAGCAGGGGGACAGGGAACGGGGCCAACGTCCTGACTTTC
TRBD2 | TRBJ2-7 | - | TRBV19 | CASSMIPGLAGATGEQYF | TGTGCCAGTAGTATGATCCCCGGACTAGCGGGGGCCACCGGGGAGCAGTACTTC
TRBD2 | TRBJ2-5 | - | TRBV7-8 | CASSPRPSGGAEETQYF | TGTGCCAGCAGCCCCCGACCTAGCGGGGGGGCCGAGGAGACCCAGTACTTC
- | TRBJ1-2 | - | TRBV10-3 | CAISAHTELAGYTF | TGTGCCATCAGTGCTCATACGGAGCTTGCTGGCTACACCTTC
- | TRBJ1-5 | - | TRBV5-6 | CASSLRYGSNQPQHF | TGTGCCAGCAGCTTGCGTTACGGGAGCAATCAGCCCCAGCATTTT
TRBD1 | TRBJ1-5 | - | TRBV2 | CASRMGQGAWSNQPQHF | TGTGCCAGCAGGATGGGACAGGGGGCTTGGAGCAATCAGCCCCAGCATTTT
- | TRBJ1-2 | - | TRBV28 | CASSSGTYGYTF | TGTGCCAGCAGCTCCGGGACATATGGCTACACCTTC
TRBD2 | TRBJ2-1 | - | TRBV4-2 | CASSQDSGGLANNEQFF | TGTGCCAGCAGCCAAGATTCGGGGGGGTTGGCTAACAATGAGCAGTTCTTC
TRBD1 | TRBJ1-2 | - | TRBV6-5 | CASSYSDRSYGYTF | TGTGCCAGCAGTTACTCGGACAGGTCCTATGGCTACACCTTC
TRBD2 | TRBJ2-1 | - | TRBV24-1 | CATSPSTSEIYNEQFF | TGTGCCACCAGTCCCTCCACTAGCGAGATATACAATGAGCAGTTCTTC
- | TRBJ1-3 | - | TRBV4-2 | CASSQVGALNSGNTIYF | TGTGCCAGCAGCCAAGTAGGGGCTCTAAACTCTGGAAACACCATATATTTT